These 6 T cell receptor beta chains came from one sample sequenced in a study of shared clonotypes between healthy human individuals. TCRdb keeps only in-frame clones here, not all; method: immunoSEQ multiplex PCR. This table has more than 2 million clones, roughly 96% appearing once. The sequencing input was naive CD4+ T cells sorted from blood. Described subset: CD45RA+ positively selected. Receptors originate from a man younger than 35 in good health.

The rearrangement joins TRBV11-2 to TRBJ2-7, with a tentative D call TRBD1 (5 bases). The CDR3 loop spans 12 amino acids. V lost 7 bases and J 2 bases, leaving 9 bases between the germline ends. Germline V lookup: CDR1 SGHAT, CDR2 FQNNGV. CDR3 DNA sequence: TGTGCCAGCACCCAGGGTACCTACGAGCAGTACTTC. Protein sequence: CASTQGTYEQYF.

The chain joins TRBV9 to TRBJ2-7; D possibly corresponds to TRBD1 (6 bases). The germline V and J ends were trimmed by 4 bases and 6 bases, with 20 bases remaining between them. The CDR3 runs 15 residues. The germline gives CDR1 SGDLS, CDR2 YYNGEE. CDR3 coding DNA: TGTGCCAGCAGCAGGAATCCGGACAGTACCACCGAGCAGTACTTC. Its translation: CASSRNPDSTTEQYF.

The V call is TRBV7-3, the J call TRBJ2-5; 9 bases are shared with TRBD1. Germline V CDR1 and CDR2: SGHTA, FQGTGA. CDR3 size: 16 residues. V gave up 5 bases and J gave up 4 bases; unmatched junction bases: 11. This CDR3 reads CASSQSGQGGSETQYF. CDR3 nucleotide sequence: TGTGCCAGCAGCCAGTCGGGACAGGGTGGATCAGAGACCCAGTACTTC.

This clone was picked up one time. J is TRBJ1-6 and V is TRBV4-3; weak D call: TRBD1 (5 bases). The CDR3 is 16 amino acids. CDR1 is LGHNA, CDR2 YSLEER, per germline. V lost 1 base and J 7 bases, leaving 14 bases between the germline ends. The CDR3 DNA follows: TGCGCCAGCAGCCAAGGATCCCGGGGACTGAATTCACCCCTCCACTTT. Protein: CASSQGSRGLNSPLHF.

V and J are TRBV6-1 and TRBJ1-2, with D unclear. The germline gives CDR1 MNHNS, CDR2 SASEGT. This CDR3 contains 13 residues. Trimming stripped 3 bases from V and 0 bases from J, with 5 bases between. Written as DNA, the CDR3 is TGTGCCAGCAGTGATGCCCCTAACTATGGCTACACCTTC. As protein: CASSDAPNYGYTF.

The chain combines TRBV27 with TRBJ2-7; D is unclear. Trimming took 3 bases from V and 1 from J, leaving 10 bases between them. This CDR3 contains 14 residues. Germline V gene sequence: CDR1 MNHEY, CDR2 SMNVEV (reference sequence). This CDR3 is CASSLFRSSYEQYF. The CDR3 DNA reads TGTGCCAGCAGTTTGTTCAGGAGTTCCTACGAGCAGTACTTC.